The TCR beta chain described here comes from a study of PD-L1 blockade in urothelial cancer. Study-wide context: Analysis of the blood was performed 3 weeks (second dose) and 6 weeks after treatment start. Findings and caveats of the study: Clonality of blood TCR below the median before treatment predicted better survival.

In each PCR, synthetic TCR analog templates were spiked in. Data came from immunoSEQ multiplex PCR; TCRdb stores just in-frame clones and leaves some out. Of about 52,000 clones in the sample, 77% were seen once. To note about this clone: Antigen: not known.

Sampling of each patient yielded between 1 and 8 specimens, collected pretreatment and on-treatment. Germline V CDR1 and CDR2: SGHTA, FQGNSA. The CDR3 is 16 amino acids. Losses at the gene ends were 4 bases for V and 0 bases for J; bases not matched to a gene: 2. The receptor was derived from a man in his 70s with urothelial cancer. The V and J genes are TRBV7-2 and TRBJ1-6; TRBD1 matches at 8 bases. The sequencing used PBMCs, collected around atezolizumab (anti-PD-L1) treatment. Here the CDR3 DNA reads TGTGCCAGCAGCTCCGACAGGGGCTCCTATAATTCACCCCTCCACTTT. Protein product: CASSSDRGSYNSPLHF.